This T cell receptor beta chain was retrieved from a study of T-cell reconstitution after alpha-beta-depleted transplantation in children. For TCRbeta, the library was prepared with unique molecular identifiers. From the PCR reads, TCRdb called clonotypes with MiXCR, one entry per CDR3 protein. The sample holds some 450,000 distinct CDR3 sequences, roughly 43% seen once. This CDR3 is 17 amino acids long. The V end was cut by 5 bases, the J end by 6 bases, with 25 bases between. Germline CDR1 MDHEN, CDR2 SYDVKM. This sample comprised PBMCs, obtained before TCRalphabeta/CD19-depleted stem cell transplant. This sequence was found in a girl aged 2-10 years with aplastic anemia, due to receive a stem cell transplant. This rearrangement joins TRBV28 to TRBJ1-2; no clear D. The CDR3 protein is CASSRSRQLRLKDGYTF. CDR3 sequence (DNA): TGTGCCAGCAGTCGCTCGCGACAACTCAGACTAAAGGATGGCTACACCTTC.